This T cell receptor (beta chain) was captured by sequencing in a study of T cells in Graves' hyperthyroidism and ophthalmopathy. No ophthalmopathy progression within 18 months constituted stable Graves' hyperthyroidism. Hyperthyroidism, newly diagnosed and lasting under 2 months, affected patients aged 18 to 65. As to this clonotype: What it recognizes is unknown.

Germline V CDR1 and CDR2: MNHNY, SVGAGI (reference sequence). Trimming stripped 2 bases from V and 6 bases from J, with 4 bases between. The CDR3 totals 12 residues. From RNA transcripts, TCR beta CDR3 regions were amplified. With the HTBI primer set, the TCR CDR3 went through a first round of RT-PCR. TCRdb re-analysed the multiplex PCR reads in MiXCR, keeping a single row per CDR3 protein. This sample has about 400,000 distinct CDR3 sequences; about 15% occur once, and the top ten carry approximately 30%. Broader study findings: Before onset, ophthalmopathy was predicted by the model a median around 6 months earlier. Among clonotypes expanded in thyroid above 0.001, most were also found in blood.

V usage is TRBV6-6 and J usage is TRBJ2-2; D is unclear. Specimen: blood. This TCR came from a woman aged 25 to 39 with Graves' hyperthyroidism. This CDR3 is CASSYSPGELFF. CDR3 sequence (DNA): TGTGCCAGCAGTTACAGCCCCGGGGAGCTGTTTTTT.